Below, one TCR beta chain is given with its context. The sample originates from a study of OX40 agonist ivuxolimab in advanced cancers. Assay: immunoSEQ multiplex PCR; the TCRdb copy retains only in-frame clones and omits some. The sample includes just over 90,000 clones, around nine tenths of them seen just once. From germline, CDR1 is SGHAT and CDR2 FQNNGV. The CDR3 length is 15 residues. V lost 6 bases to trimming and J lost 4 bases; unmatched junction nucleotides: 9. V and J are TRBV11-2 and TRBJ2-7; TRBD1 matches at 10 bases. Specimen: CD4+ or CD8+ T cells sorted from blood, collected in a trial of the OX40 agonist ivuxolimab. The TCR was taken from an adult with an advanced solid tumor such as melanoma, head and neck, liver or kidney cancer. The CDR3 region is CASRRPGTGDYEQYF. The CDR3 bases are TGTGCCAGCAGAAGACCCGGGACAGGGGATTACGAGCAGTACTTC. Using reference TRBV11-2 and TRBJ2-7 for the parts outside the CDR3, the full variable domain is EAGVAQSPRYKIIEKRQSVAFWCNPISGHATLYWYQQILGQGPKLLIQFQNNGVVDDSQLPKDRFSAERLKGVDSTLKIQPAKLEDSAVYLCASRRPGTGDYEQYFGPGTRLTVT.